This TCR beta chain was profiled in a study of blood T cells in healthy people across ages. Notes on the study in general: As age increased, TCR beta diversity per million T cells fell in a roughly linear fashion. Both higher diversity and more naive CD4+ cells marked long-lived donors when set against aged donors.

Per the germline V gene, CDR1 is DFQATT and CDR2 is SNEGSKA (reference sequence). V lost 5 bases to trimming and J lost 2 bases; unmatched junction nucleotides: 10. The CDR3 extends over 15 amino acids. A second PCR of about 7 to 12 cycles used a sample-barcoded 5' primer and a J-beta primer mix. Each TCR beta cDNA got a 12-nucleotide random molecular identifier. TCRdb independently ran MiXCR on the 5' RACE reads; one entry per CDR3 protein. The table lists hundreds of thousands of distinct CDR3 sequences, around 50% of them singletons. As to this clonotype: Its cognate antigen is unknown.

Sequenced input: blood. The V gene is TRBV20-1, the J gene TRBJ2-3; 7 bases are shared with TRBD2. The sequence came from a man aged 40-50 years in good health. Written as DNA, the CDR3 is TGCAGTGCTGCGGGGGTCATAGCTATCACAGATACGCAGTATTTT. This gives the protein CSAAGVIAITDTQYF.